Reported below is one T cell receptor (beta chain). Its target antigen remains unknown. No base quality values were provided; no much bigger clone lies one nucleotide off. The immunoSEQ Assay, a bias-controlled multiplex PCR, was used to amplify TCRbeta CDR3 regions from genomic DNA. The paper's data handling went like this. Nucleated cell counts per sample were estimated from amplification of reference gene primers within the assay. To quantify the absolute abundance of each unique TCRbeta CDR3 rearrangement, sequence reads were collapsed and filtered. For each sample, productive Simpson clonality was calculated as the square root of Simpson's diversity index across productive rearrangements. TCRdb took over this immuneACCESS table, retaining in-frame rearrangements with V and J assigned. Such tables are incomplete; in checked studies, under half of the missing clones stem from an unresolved V gene, and the remainder is unexplained. V, J and clone size are taken as reported in that table, and D and trimming were inferred from the DNA itself. The sample contains more than 200,000 clones, 88% of them found a single time. The ten largest clones add up to about 0.7% of the sample.

Each collaborating institution followed its own protocols to collect whole blood in K2EDTA tubes. For TCRbeta analysis, collaborators shipped samples in one of three forms: frozen whole blood, isolated PBMCs, or DNA extracted from either of those sample types. This sample is part of a study of blood T cell repertoires in COVID-19 (dated by TCRdb to 2020 to 2022). Context from the whole study: Samples from collaborators originated in the United States, Italy and Spain and spanned both the acute and convalescent phases of COVID-19. The prospective study material was composed of cDNA or gDNA derived from T cells, B-cell-depleted T cells, or PBMCs. Deeply sampled blood TCRbeta repertoires from subjects exposed to, actively infected with, or recovered from COVID-19 were included in the dataset. The repertoires were released in a freely available public database intended as a resource for research on the immune response to SARS-CoV-2. Samples were obtained from the ongoing ImmuneRACE study (first 160 participants) and from roughly 1,300 subjects provided by 6 global collaborators. Sample metadata almost always included a de-identified subject ID, COVID-19 status, age in years and sex. Where available, HLA class I and class II types were obtained from metadata supplied by the sample provider rather than from assay-based typing. On the study overall, not on this receptor specifically: How much clinical and demographic metadata was included differed by source and by participant, and the metadata was provided uncurated.

The CDR3 has 14 amino acids, counting the end cysteine and phenylalanine. Only CDR3 DNA remains: 42 bases, in frame from the first base. Sequences KGHSH (CDR1) and LQKENI (CDR2) are obtained from the germline V gene. V is trimmed back by 8 bases and J by 5 bases, and the junction contains 8 bases that no gene match accounts for. This clonotype was obtained from a human donor in a cohort sampled during active COVID-19. The sample consisted of peripheral blood. The chain is assembled from TRBV18 and TRBJ2-2; 7 bases in the junction line up with TRBD1. The CDR3 corresponds to CASPRDSFTGELFF. The DNA reads TGTGCCAGCCCTAGGGACAGTTTTACCGGGGAGCTGTTTTTT.